Following are 15 T cell receptor beta chains from one sample sequenced in a study of blood T cell repertoires in COVID-19. Sequenced by immunoSEQ multiplex PCR; TCRdb stores in-frame clones only, minus some. The sample holds 200,000 to 250,000 clones, approximately 85% seen once. Sample: peripheral blood. These receptors all stem from a man aged 50-59 years who had recovered from COVID-19.

The chain recombines TRBV5-1 with TRBJ2-3; TRBD2 aligns across 8 bases. CDR3 size: 16 residues. Trimming removed 3 bases from V and 3 bases from J; junction bases left unmatched: 9. From germline, CDR1 is SGHRS and CDR2 YFSETQ. The CDR3 nucleotides are TGCGCCAGCAGCTCAGCGAGCGGGAGTGGGACAGATACGCAGTATTTT. This codes for CASSSASGSGTDTQYF.

The rearrangement joins TRBV18 to TRBJ2-2, with D perhaps TRBD1 (5 bases). The CDR3 loop spans 17 amino acids. V shed 2 bases and J shed 0 bases, with 13 bases lying between them. Germline V gene sequence: CDR1 KGHSH, CDR2 LQKENI. DNA of the CDR3: TGTGCCAGCTCACCAATCGTCGCAGGGTCGAACACCGGGGAGCTGTTTTTT. It specifies CASSPIVAGSNTGELFF. The full variable domain, rest sourced from reference TRBV18 and TRBJ2-2, is NAGVMQNPRHLVRRRGQEARLRCSPMKGHSHVYWYRQLPEEGLKFMVYLQKENIIDESGMPKERFSAEFPKEGPSILRIQQVVRGDSAAYFCASSPIVAGSNTGELFFGEGSRLTVL.

The V call is TRBV4-1, the J call TRBJ2-1; 14 bases map to TRBD2. The CDR3 totals 17 residues. Trimming at V came to 2 bases and at J to 9 bases, leaving 9 bases not matched to a gene. Germline V gene lookup returns CDR1 MGHRA and CDR2 YSYEKL. The CDR3 reads CASSQTPGLAGAVEQFF. CDR3 nucleotide sequence: TGCGCCAGCAGCCAAACCCCGGGACTAGCGGGAGCGGTTGAGCAGTTCTTC.

The gene calls are TRBV19 and TRBJ2-1; TRBD2 might be the D (6 bases). V lost 5 bases and J lost 3, with 14 bases in between. The germline CDR1 and CDR2 sequences are LNHDA and SQIVND (reference sequence). The CDR3 is 15 residues long. CDR3 DNA: TGTGCCAGTAGTGAGACTAGTGTAAACTACAATGAGCAGTTCTTC. It is translated as CASSETSVNYNEQFF.

The J gene is TRBJ2-1, the V gene TRBV13; TRBD2 matches 12 bases. J gave up 8 bases and V 5 bases, and 13 bases lay outside the gene matches. Per the germline V gene, CDR1 is PRHDT and CDR2 is FYEKMQ (reference sequence). CDR3 length: 17 amino acids. The CDR3 DNA follows: TGTGCCAGCAGCCCCAGACTAGCGGGAGTGTATCGAGATGAGCAGTTCTTC. This gives the protein CASSPRLAGVYRDEQFF.

This chain uses TRBV27 with TRBJ2-1; 7 positions match TRBD2. The CDR3 contains 15 residues. The trim removed 6 bases at V and 6 bases at J, leaving 11 bases unmatched. The germline V gene has CDR1 MNHEY and CDR2 SMNVEV (reference sequence). The CDR3 sequence: CASSSSGNGPNEQFF. CDR3 nucleotides: TGTGCCAGCAGCTCCAGCGGGAATGGTCCCAATGAGCAGTTCTTC.

The genes are TRBV4-1 and TRBJ2-7; 9 nucleotides agree with TRBD1. V gave up 1 base and J gave up 4 bases; unmatched junction bases: 5. The CDR3 sequence is 15 residues long. Germline CDR1 MGHRA, CDR2 YSYEKL. CDR3 amino acids: CASSQGTGVGYEQYF. The CDR3 coding sequence is TGCGCCAGCAGCCAAGGGACAGGGGTCGGGTACGAGCAGTACTTC.

The rearrangement joins TRBV4-1 to TRBJ2-1; no definite D call. The V gene's germline CDR1 is MGHRA and CDR2 YSYEKL. Trimming removed 2 bases at V and 0 bases at J, with 8 bases between. This CDR3 comprises 15 residues. The DNA of the CDR3 is TGCGCCAGCAGCCAACACGAGAGCTCCTACAATGAGCAGTTCTTC. Translated: CASSQHESSYNEQFF.

This chain uses TRBV6-5 with TRBJ1-2; TRBD1 aligns across 9 bases. The V gene end was trimmed by 0 bases and the J gene end by 14 bases; junction bases not matched to a gene: 4. The CDR3 is 12 residues long. The germline V gene encodes CDR1 MNHEY and CDR2 SVGAGI. The DNA of the CDR3 is TGTGCCAGCAGTTACTCCGGGACAGGGAGGACCTTC. It is translated as CASSYSGTGRTF.

The chain joins TRBV6-6 to TRBJ2-2; 10 bases are shared with TRBD1. The CDR3 is 18 residues long. V lost 5 bases to trimming and J lost 0 bases; unmatched junction nucleotides: 9. Germline assignment: CDR1 MNHNY and CDR2 SVGAGI (reference sequence). CDR3 loop: CASSLRQGARTNTGELFF. CDR3 DNA: TGTGCCAGCAGTCTTAGACAGGGGGCCCGAACGAACACCGGGGAGCTGTTTTTT.

The chain carries TRBV28 and TRBJ2-1; 12 bases match TRBD2. CDR3 length: 16 residues. The ends lost 7 bases at V and 1 base at J; junction bases unmatched: 5. The germline V gene encodes CDR1 MDHEN and CDR2 SYDVKM. The CDR3 sequence: CASNLAGGPSYNEQFF. DNA of the CDR3: TGTGCCAGCAACCTAGCGGGAGGGCCTTCCTACAATGAGCAGTTCTTC.

This clone was seen once. V gene TRBV28 combines with J gene TRBJ2-7, with 12 bases matching TRBD1. The CDR3 is 16 residues long. CDR1 MDHEN and CDR2 SYDVKM come from the germline V gene. V dropped 4 bases and J dropped 2; count of bases not matched to a gene: 6. CDR3 DNA: TGTGCCAGCAGTTCCTGGGACAGGGGGCAGCCCTACGAGCAGTACTTC. Translated: CASSSWDRGQPYEQYF.

This chain joins TRBV7-2 and TRBJ2-7; the match to TRBD2 covers 10 bases. The CDR3 runs to 17 residues. V dropped 6 bases and J dropped 4; count of bases not matched to a gene: 15. Germline V CDR1 and CDR2: SGHTA, FQGNSA. CDR3 region: CASSLRSSGLAVYEQYF. CDR3 coding DNA: TGTGCCAGCAGTCTTAGATCGTCAGGACTAGCGGTATACGAGCAGTACTTC.

The gene calls are TRBV2 and TRBJ2-1; 12 bases are a match to TRBD2. CDR3 length equals 19 residues. Germline CDR1 SNHLY, CDR2 FYNNEI. V gave up 5 bases and J gave up 1 base; unmatched junction bases: 12. The CDR3 nucleotides are TGTGCCAGCAGTCGCCGGACTAGCGGGATAGGTGGGTCCTACAATGAGCAGTTCTTC. Amino acids: CASSRRTSGIGGSYNEQFF.

The chain uses TRBV2 and TRBJ2-3; maybe TRBD2 (6 bases). Per the germline V gene, CDR1 is SNHLY and CDR2 is FYNNEI. V was pared by 3 bases and J by 6 bases, with 16 bases between. This CDR3 has 15 amino acids. CDR3 sequence: CASSEDDGGWDTQYF. The CDR3 bases are TGTGCCAGCAGTGAGGACGACGGGGGATGGGATACGCAGTATTTT.